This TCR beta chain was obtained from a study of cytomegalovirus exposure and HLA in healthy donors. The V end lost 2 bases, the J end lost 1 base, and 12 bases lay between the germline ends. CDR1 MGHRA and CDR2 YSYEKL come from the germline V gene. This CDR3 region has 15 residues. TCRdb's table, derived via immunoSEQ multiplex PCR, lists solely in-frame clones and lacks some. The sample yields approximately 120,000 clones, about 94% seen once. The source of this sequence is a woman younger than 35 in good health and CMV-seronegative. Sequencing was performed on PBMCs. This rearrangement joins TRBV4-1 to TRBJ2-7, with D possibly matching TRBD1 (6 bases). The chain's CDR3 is CASSQIPQGSYEQYF. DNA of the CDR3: TGCGCCAGCAGCCAAATCCCACAGGGATCCTACGAGCAGTACTTC.